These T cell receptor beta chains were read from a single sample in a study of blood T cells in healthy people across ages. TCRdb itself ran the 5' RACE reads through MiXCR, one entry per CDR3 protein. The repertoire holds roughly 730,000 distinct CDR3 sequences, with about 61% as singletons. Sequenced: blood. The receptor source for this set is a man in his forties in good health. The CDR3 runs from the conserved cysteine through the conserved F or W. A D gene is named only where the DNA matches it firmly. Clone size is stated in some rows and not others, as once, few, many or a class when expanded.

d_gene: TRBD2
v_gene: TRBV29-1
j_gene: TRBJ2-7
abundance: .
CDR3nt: TGCAGCGGGGGGGGTATCTACGAGCAGTACTTC
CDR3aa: CSGGGIYEQYF

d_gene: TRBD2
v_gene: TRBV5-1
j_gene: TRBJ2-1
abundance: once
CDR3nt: TGCGGCAGTTCCTCCGGGACTAGCGGGTGGTCCTCACGCGAGCAGTTCTTC
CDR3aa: CGSSSGTSGWSSREQFF

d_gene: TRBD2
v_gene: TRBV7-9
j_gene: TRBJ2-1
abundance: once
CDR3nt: TGTGCCAGCAGCCGGACTAGCGGTTGGTCCAAGGAGCAGTTCTTC
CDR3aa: CASSRTSGWSKEQFF

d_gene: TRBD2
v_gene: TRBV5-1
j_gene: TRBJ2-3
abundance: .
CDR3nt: TGCGCCAGCAGCTCAAAAGATAGCGGGGGAAGCACAGATACGCAGTATTTT
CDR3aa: CASSSKDSGGSTDTQYF

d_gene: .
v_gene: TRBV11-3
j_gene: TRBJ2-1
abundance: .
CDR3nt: TGTGCCAGCAGCCGGAGCGGGCAATACAATGAGCAGTTCTTC
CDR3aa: CASSRSGQYNEQFF

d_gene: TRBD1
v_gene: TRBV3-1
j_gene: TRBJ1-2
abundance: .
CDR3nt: TGTGCCAGCAGCCAAGCGTCCCCCAGGGGGAACTATGGCTACACCTTC
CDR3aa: CASSQASPRGNYGYTF

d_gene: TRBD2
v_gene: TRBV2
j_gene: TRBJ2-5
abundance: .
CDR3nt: TGTGCCAGCAGGAGAACTAGCGGGGGGGCATTTGAGACCCAGTACTTC
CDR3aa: CASRRTSGGAFETQYF

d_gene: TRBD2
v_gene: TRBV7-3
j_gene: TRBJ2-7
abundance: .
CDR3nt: TGTGCCGGCAGCTTAACTAGCGGGATTGACGAGCAGTACTTC
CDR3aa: CAGSLTSGIDEQYF

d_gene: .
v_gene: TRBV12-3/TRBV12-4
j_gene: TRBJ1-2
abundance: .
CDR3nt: TGTGCCGGCAGTTTAGCAGACCTCTATGGCTACACCTTC
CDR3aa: CAGSLADLYGYTF

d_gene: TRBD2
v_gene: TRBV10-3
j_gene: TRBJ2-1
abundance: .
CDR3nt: TGTGCCGTCAGTGAGGGTAGCGGGAGGGCAGGTGAGCAGTTCTTC
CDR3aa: CAVSEGSGRAGEQFF

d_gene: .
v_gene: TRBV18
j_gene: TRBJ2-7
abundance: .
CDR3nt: TGTGCCAGCTCACCAACCCAGGGGGGCCACAATGAGCAGTACTTC
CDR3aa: CASSPTQGGHNEQYF

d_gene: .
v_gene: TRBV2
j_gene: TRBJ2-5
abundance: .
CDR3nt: TGTGCCAGCAGTGTAAGGGTCCAAGAGACCCAGTACTTC
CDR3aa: CASSVRVQETQYF

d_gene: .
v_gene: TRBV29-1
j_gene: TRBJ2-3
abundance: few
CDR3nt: TGCAGCGCCAAGACAGGTGGCACAGATACGCAGTATTTT
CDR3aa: CSAKTGGTDTQYF

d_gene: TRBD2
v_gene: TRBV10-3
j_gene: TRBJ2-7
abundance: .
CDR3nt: TGTACCAGCGGGACTAGCGGGAGTTCCTACGAGCAGTACTTC
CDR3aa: CTSGTSGSSYEQYF

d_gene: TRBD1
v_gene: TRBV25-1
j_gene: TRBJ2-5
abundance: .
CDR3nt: TGCGCCAGCAGTGATGTTCGCAGGGGGCACCAAGAGACCCAGTACTTC
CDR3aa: CASSDVRRGHQETQYF

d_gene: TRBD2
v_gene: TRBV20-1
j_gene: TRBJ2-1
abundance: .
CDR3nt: TGCAGTGCTAGAGAGGGACTAGCCTTCTACGAGCAGTTCTTC
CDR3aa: CSAREGLAFYEQFF

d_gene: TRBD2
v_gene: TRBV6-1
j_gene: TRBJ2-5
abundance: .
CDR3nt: TGTGCCAGCAGTGAAGGGACTAGCGGGGGAGAGACCCAGTACTTC
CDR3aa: CASSEGTSGGETQYF

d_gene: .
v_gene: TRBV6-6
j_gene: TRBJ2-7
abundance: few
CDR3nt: TGTGCCAGCAGACAACGACAGGACTACGAGCAGTACTTC
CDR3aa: CASRQRQDYEQYF

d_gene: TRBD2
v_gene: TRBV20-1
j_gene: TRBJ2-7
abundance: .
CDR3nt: TGCAGTGCCGACGCCCCGACTAGCGGGAGTCAGGGGTTTTACGAGCAGTACTTC
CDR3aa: CSADAPTSGSQGFYEQYF

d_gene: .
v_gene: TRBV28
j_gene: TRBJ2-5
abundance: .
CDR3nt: TGTGCCAGCAGCCGCGACTCAGCAGGGTTGGAGTACTTC
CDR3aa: CASSRDSAGLEYF

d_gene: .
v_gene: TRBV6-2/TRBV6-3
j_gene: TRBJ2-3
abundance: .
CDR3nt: TGTGCCAGCAGTTATAGGGGACTCTCTAGCACAGATACGCAGTATTTT
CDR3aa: CASSYRGLSSTDTQYF

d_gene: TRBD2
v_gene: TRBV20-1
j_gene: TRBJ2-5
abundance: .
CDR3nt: TGCAGTGCGGTAGAGAACCCACTAGCGGGGGGCCCTCTCCAAGAGACCCAGTACTTC
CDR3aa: CSAVENPLAGGPLQETQYF

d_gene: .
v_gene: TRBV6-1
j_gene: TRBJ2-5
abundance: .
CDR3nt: TGTGCCAGCAGTGCTATCCGGGAGACCCAGTACTTC
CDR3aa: CASSAIRETQYF

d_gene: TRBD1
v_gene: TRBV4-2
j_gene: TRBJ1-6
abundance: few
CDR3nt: TGTGCCAGCAGCTACGACAGGGGCAATAATTCACCCCTCCACTTT
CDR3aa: CASSYDRGNNSPLHF

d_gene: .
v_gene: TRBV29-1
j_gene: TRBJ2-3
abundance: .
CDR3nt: TGCAGCGTCATTACAGGAGGGACCGGTACGCAGTATTTT
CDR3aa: CSVITGGTGTQYF

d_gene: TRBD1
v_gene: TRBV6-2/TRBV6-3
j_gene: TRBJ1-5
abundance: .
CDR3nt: TGTGCCAGCAGACCCGGACAGGGCCCCGGAAATCAGCCCCAGCATTTT
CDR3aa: CASRPGQGPGNQPQHF

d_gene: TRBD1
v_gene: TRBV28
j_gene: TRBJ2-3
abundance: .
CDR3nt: TGTGCCAGCAGTTCGAGGACAGGGGTAACAGATACGCAGTATTTT
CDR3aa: CASSSRTGVTDTQYF

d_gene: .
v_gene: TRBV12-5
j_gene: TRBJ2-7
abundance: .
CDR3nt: TGTGCTACCCATGGCGGCTCCACCTACGAGCAGTACTTC
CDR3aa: CATHGGSTYEQYF

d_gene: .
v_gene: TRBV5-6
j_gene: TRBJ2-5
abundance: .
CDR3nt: TGTGCCAGCAGCTTGGGGATCCGGGAACCTACCAAGGAGACCCAGTACTTC
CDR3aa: CASSLGIREPTKETQYF

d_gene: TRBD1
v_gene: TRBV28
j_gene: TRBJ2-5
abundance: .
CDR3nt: TGTGCCAGCACCAGAGGACAGGGATTCTTCGAGACCCAGTACTTC
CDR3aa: CASTRGQGFFETQYF

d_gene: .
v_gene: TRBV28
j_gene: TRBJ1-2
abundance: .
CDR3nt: TGTGCCAGCAGTACAGGGCTTAATGGCTACACCTTC
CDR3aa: CASSTGLNGYTF

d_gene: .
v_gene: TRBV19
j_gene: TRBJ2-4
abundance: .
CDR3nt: TGTGCCAGTAGAGCCCCGGAGGGGGAGCAGTACTTC
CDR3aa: CASRAPEGEQYF

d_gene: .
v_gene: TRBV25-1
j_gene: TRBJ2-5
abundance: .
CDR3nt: TGTGCCAGCAGTGAATGGCCAGGCGAGACCCAGTACTTC
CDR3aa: CASSEWPGETQYF

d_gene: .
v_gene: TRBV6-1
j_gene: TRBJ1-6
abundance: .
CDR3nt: TGTGCCAGCAGCTTTTCGGAGGGGGGTAGCTCCTATAATTCACCCCTCCACTTT
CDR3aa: CASSFSEGGSSYNSPLHF

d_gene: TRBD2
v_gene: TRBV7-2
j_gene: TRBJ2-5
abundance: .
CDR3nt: TGTGCCAGCAGTCAGACTAGCGGGAGATGGGAGACCCAGTACTTC
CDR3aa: CASSQTSGRWETQYF

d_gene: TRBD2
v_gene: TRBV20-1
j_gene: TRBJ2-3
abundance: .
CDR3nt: TGCAGTGCTAGAGAGAGGATTAGCGGGAGAGAGGCAGATACGCAGTATTTT
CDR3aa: CSARERISGREADTQYF

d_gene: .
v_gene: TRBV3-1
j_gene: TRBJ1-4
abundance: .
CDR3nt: TGTGCCGGCAGCCAATCTGATGAAAAACTGTTTTTT
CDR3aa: CAGSQSDEKLFF

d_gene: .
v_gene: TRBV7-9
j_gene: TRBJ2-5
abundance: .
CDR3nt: TGTGCCAGCAGCGGGGGAGCAGGGGGGTCACAGACCCAGTACTTC
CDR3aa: CASSGGAGGSQTQYF

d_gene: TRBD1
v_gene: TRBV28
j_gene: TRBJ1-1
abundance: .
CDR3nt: TGTGCCAGCAGTAATCCGGGACAGCTGAACACTGAAGCTTTCTTT
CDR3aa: CASSNPGQLNTEAFF

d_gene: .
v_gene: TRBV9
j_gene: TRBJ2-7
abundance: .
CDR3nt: TGTGCCAGCAGCGTAATGTCTTCGCAAGAGACCCGGTACTTC
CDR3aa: CASSVMSSQETRYF

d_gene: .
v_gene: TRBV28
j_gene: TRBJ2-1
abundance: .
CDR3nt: TGTGCCAGCAGTTTAGGGCAGCCACAATCTGACAATGAGCAGTTCTTC
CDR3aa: CASSLGQPQSDNEQFF

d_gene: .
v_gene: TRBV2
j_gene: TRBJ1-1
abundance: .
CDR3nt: TGTGCCAGCAGTGAATTTGATTGGGCTTTCTTT
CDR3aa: CASSEFDWAFF

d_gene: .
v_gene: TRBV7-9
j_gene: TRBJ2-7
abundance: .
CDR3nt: TGTGCCAGCAGACCTTCTGCAGGGTACGAGCAGTACTTC
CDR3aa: CASRPSAGYEQYF

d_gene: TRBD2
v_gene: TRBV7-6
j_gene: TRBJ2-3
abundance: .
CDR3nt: TGTGCCAGCAGCCAAGGTGGCGGGGGATCGGATACGCAGTATTTT
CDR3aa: CASSQGGGGSDTQYF

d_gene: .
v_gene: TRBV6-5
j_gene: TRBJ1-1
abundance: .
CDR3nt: TGTGCCAGCAGTTCTTACCGATACCGACAGATGAACACTGAAGCTTTCTTT
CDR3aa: CASSSYRYRQMNTEAFF

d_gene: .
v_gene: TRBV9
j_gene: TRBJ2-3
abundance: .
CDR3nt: TGTGCCAGCAGTAGTACAGGGTCTAGCACAGATACGCAGTATTTT
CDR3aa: CASSSTGSSTDTQYF

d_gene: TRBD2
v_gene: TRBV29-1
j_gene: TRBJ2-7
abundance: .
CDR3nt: TGCAGCGCCGGGACTAGCGGGAGGGCGGTCGAGCAGTACTTC
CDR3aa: CSAGTSGRAVEQYF

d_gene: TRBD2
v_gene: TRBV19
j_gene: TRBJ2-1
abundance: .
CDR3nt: TGTGCCAGTAGTATCAGACTAGCGGGAGGGCTCACCTACAATGAGCAGTTCTTC
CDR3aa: CASSIRLAGGLTYNEQFF

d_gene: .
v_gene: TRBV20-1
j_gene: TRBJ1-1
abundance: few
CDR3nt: TGCAGTGCCGTAGCCCGGAGCTTTCCCCCATTGAACACTGAAGCTTTCTTT
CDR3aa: CSAVARSFPPLNTEAFF

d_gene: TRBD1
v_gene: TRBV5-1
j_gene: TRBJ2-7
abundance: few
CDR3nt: TGCGCCAGCAGCTTGGGTAGGGGGACAGGGCCCTCCTACGAGCAGTACTTC
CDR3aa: CASSLGRGTGPSYEQYF

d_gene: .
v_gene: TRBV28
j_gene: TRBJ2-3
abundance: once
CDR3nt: TGTGCCAGCAGTTTATGGGCAAACACAGATACGCAGTATTTT
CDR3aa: CASSLWANTDTQYF

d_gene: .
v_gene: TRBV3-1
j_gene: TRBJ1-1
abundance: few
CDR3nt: TGTGCCAGCAGCCAAGATTGGCGGATGGGGGCTTTCTTT
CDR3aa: CASSQDWRMGAFF

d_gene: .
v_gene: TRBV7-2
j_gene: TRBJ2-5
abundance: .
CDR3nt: TGTGCCAGCTCGCGTCAGCCCCCACAAGAGACCCAGTACTTC
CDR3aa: CASSRQPPQETQYF